This T cell receptor (beta chain) was recorded in a study of CD8 T cells in ankylosing spondylitis. Trimming removed 1 base from V and 2 bases from J; junction bases left unmatched: 7. Germline lookup yields CDR1 SQVTM and CDR2 ANQGSEA. This CDR3 has 16 residues. Whole-study findings and limits: Several of the motif variants were reported before in synovial fluid and blood from reactive arthritis. A motif of roughly 8 highly homologous TCR beta variants was seen as apparently characteristic of ankylosing spondylitis blood.

Remarks on this clonotype: Its target is not known.

TCRdb independently ran MiXCR on the 5' RACE reads; one entry per CDR3 protein. The sample consists of about 840,000 distinct CDR3 sequences, 12% of them appearing once. The rearrangement uses TRBV29-1 and TRBJ2-3, with TRBD1 matching over 9 bases. This receptor was identified in a male donor with ankylosing spondylitis. Sequencing used blood, either unsorted or a sorted T cell fraction (not recorded which). The CDR3 DNA follows: TGCAGCGTTGAAGGCCCGGGACAGGGTACCACAGATACGCAGTATTTT. Its protein product is CSVEGPGQGTTDTQYF.